These T cell receptor beta chains were read from a single sample in a study of shared clonotypes between healthy human individuals. TCRdb's table, derived via immunoSEQ multiplex PCR, lists solely in-frame clones and lacks some. The sample consists of about 1,900,000 clones, approximately 94% of them appearing once. The sample was naive CD8+ T cells sorted from blood. The origin of the receptors is a man aged 18 to 35 in good health. Both conserved end residues are part of each CDR3. The order of the fields is V gene, clone size, J gene, D gene, CDR3 DNA, CDR3 protein. D genes are given only for firm matches. Clone size is shown for a subset of rows, as once, few, many or a class of expanded clone.

V: TRBV5-8; size: -; J: TRBJ2-1; D: TRBD2; DNA: TGTGCCAGCCCCGCCGGGCGGGGGGGTTTCCATGAGCAGTTCTTC; CDR3: CASPAGRGGFHEQFF
V: TRBV5-4; size: -; J: TRBJ1-5; D: -; DNA: TGTGCCAGCAGCGAGGGCGGCGGGCAGCCCCAGCATTTT; CDR3: CASSEGGGQPQHF
V: TRBV6-4; size: -; J: TRBJ2-7; D: TRBD2; DNA: TGTGCCAGGACCCGAAGCGGGGGAGACTACGAGCAGTACTTC; CDR3: CARTRSGGDYEQYF
V: TRBV4-3; size: -; J: TRBJ2-2; D: -; DNA: TGCGCCAGCAGCCGAATCCTAGGGACCGGGGAGCTGTTTTTT; CDR3: CASSRILGTGELFF
V: TRBV9; size: -; J: TRBJ2-7; D: -; DNA: TGTGCCAGCAGCGTGGAGGGAGACTACGAGCAGTACTTC; CDR3: CASSVEGDYEQYF
V: TRBV4-1; size: -; J: TRBJ2-2; D: -; DNA: TGCGCCAGCAGCCAAGAAGGCAGGGCCCAGGACACCGGGGAGCTGTTTTTT; CDR3: CASSQEGRAQDTGELFF
V: TRBV27; size: -; J: TRBJ1-5; D: -; DNA: TGTGCCAGCAGTTTAACCCCAGGGTTTAGCAATCAGCCCCAGCATTTT; CDR3: CASSLTPGFSNQPQHF
V: TRBV25-1; size: -; J: TRBJ2-2; D: -; DNA: TGTGCCAGCGGAGCCGGGGAGCTGTTTTTT; CDR3: CASGAGELFF
V: TRBV4-2; size: -; J: TRBJ2-6; D: -; DNA: TGTGCCAGCAGGGGGGTCTCTGGGGCCAACGTCCTGACTTTC; CDR3: CASRGVSGANVLTF
V: TRBV6-6; size: -; J: TRBJ2-7; D: -; DNA: TGTGCCAGCAGTACGGATTTGGACTGGGGGAACTACGAGCAGTACTTC; CDR3: CASSTDLDWGNYEQYF
V: TRBV15; size: -; J: TRBJ2-7; D: -; DNA: TGTGCCACCAGCAGAGATCAGGCTAGCGTTGCCCCTTGGGGCGAGCAGTACTTC; CDR3: CATSRDQASVAPWGEQYF
V: TRBV2; size: -; J: TRBJ2-7; D: -; DNA: TGTGCCAGCGCAGGGCCCTCGGGCTACGAGCAGTACTTC; CDR3: CASAGPSGYEQYF
V: TRBV6-1; size: -; J: TRBJ2-3; D: -; DNA: TGTGCCAGCAGTGCCTTAGGGGCCACAGATACGCAGTATTTT; CDR3: CASSALGATDTQYF
V: TRBV7-9; size: -; J: TRBJ1-1; D: TRBD1; DNA: TGTGCCAGCGGCCCCGCTGACAGGGTGAACACTGAAGCTTTCTTT; CDR3: CASGPADRVNTEAFF
V: TRBV28; size: -; J: TRBJ1-2; D: -; DNA: TGTGCCAGCAGTTCACACGTGCGGGCCGGGGACTATGGCTACACCTTC; CDR3: CASSSHVRAGDYGYTF
V: TRBV7-6; size: -; J: TRBJ1-2; D: -; DNA: TGTGCCAGCAGCCCAACTGCTAACTATGGCTACACCTTC; CDR3: CASSPTANYGYTF
V: TRBV7-8; size: -; J: TRBJ2-7; D: -; DNA: TGTGCCAGCAGCTTAGTCTCGGGGAGTTACGAGCAGTACTTC; CDR3: CASSLVSGSYEQYF
V: TRBV27; size: -; J: TRBJ2-7; D: TRBD1; DNA: TGTGCCAGCAGTACCAGGACGGACAGGGACGAGCAGTACTTC; CDR3: CASSTRTDRDEQYF
V: TRBV7-2; size: -; J: TRBJ2-7; D: TRBD1; DNA: TGTGCCAGCAGCTGGGGACAGGGTCCCAGGGAGCAGTACTTC; CDR3: CASSWGQGPREQYF
V: TRBV7-9; size: -; J: TRBJ2-5; D: TRBD1; DNA: TGTGCCAGCAGCTTACCCAACCATGGGACAGGGGAAGAGACCCAGTACTTC; CDR3: CASSLPNHGTGEETQYF
V: TRBV4-1; size: -; J: TRBJ2-2; D: -; DNA: TGCGCCAGCAGCCAGACAGTGAACACCGGGGAGCTGTTTTTT; CDR3: CASSQTVNTGELFF
V: TRBV6-5; size: -; J: TRBJ1-1; D: -; DNA: TGTGCCAGCAGTTATTCGGGGGGAACTGAAGCTTTCTTT; CDR3: CASSYSGGTEAFF
V: TRBV5-1; size: few; J: TRBJ1-1; D: -; DNA: TGCGCCAGCAGCTCGGGACAGAACACTGAAGCTTTCTTT; CDR3: CASSSGQNTEAFF
V: TRBV4-1; size: -; J: TRBJ2-7; D: -; DNA: TGCGCCAGCAGCCAAGAACTTCAGTACGAGCAGTACTTC; CDR3: CASSQELQYEQYF
V: TRBV7-9; size: -; J: TRBJ2-5; D: -; DNA: TGTGCCAGCTTCTTCGGGGGAGAGGAGACCCAGTACTTC; CDR3: CASFFGGEETQYF
V: TRBV6-1; size: -; J: TRBJ1-3; D: TRBD1; DNA: TGTGCCAGCAGTGCACAGGGGGTGGGAAACACCATATATTTT; CDR3: CASSAQGVGNTIYF
V: TRBV29-1; size: -; J: TRBJ2-7; D: -; DNA: TGCAGCGTGGAGGGACAGCCCTACGAGCAGTACTTC; CDR3: CSVEGQPYEQYF
V: TRBV30; size: -; J: TRBJ2-7; D: TRBD1; DNA: TGTGCTATAGGACAGGGGGACCCCTACATTGAGCAGTACTTC; CDR3: CAIGQGDPYIEQYF
V: TRBV7-9; size: -; J: TRBJ2-5; D: -; DNA: TGTGCCAGCAGCTCGGGTGGAGGAGAGACCCAGTACTTC; CDR3: CASSSGGGETQYF
V: TRBV7-3; size: once; J: TRBJ2-2; D: -; DNA: TGTGCCAGCAGTCCATTAACCGGGGAGCTGTTTTTT; CDR3: CASSPLTGELFF
V: TRBV29-1; size: -; J: TRBJ2-7; D: TRBD2; DNA: TGCAGCGTTGAAGGCGGGAGGCAGTACGAGCAGTACTTC; CDR3: CSVEGGRQYEQYF
V: TRBV7-3; size: -; J: TRBJ1-5; D: TRBD1; DNA: TGTGCCAGCAGCCCCCCGGACAGGGGGCCCTATAGCAATCAGCCCCAGCATTTT; CDR3: CASSPPDRGPYSNQPQHF
V: TRBV29-1; size: -; J: TRBJ1-2; D: -; DNA: TGCAGCGTTGAAGATATGCCAAGGGGCTACACCTTC; CDR3: CSVEDMPRGYTF
V: TRBV27; size: -; J: TRBJ2-2; D: -; DNA: TGTGCCAGCACTCGGGGGCACGGGGAGCTGTTTTTT; CDR3: CASTRGHGELFF
V: TRBV28; size: -; J: TRBJ2-3; D: TRBD2; DNA: TGTGCCAGCAGTGGGGGACTAGAGGACCCAGATACGCAGTATTTT; CDR3: CASSGGLEDPDTQYF
V: TRBV27; size: once; J: TRBJ1-5; D: -; DNA: TGTGCCAGCAGCCCCCCGGAGGGTCTCAGGCCGAATCAGCCCCAGCATTTT; CDR3: CASSPPEGLRPNQPQHF
V: TRBV7-9; size: -; J: TRBJ2-2; D: TRBD1; DNA: TGTGCCAGCAGCGCTACGGACAGGAAAGCATCCACCGGGGAGCTGTTTTTT; CDR3: CASSATDRKASTGELFF
V: TRBV25-1; size: -; J: TRBJ2-2; D: TRBD1; DNA: TGTGCCAGCAGTGAATTGGAGACAGGGGACACCGGGGAGCTGTTTTTT; CDR3: CASSELETGDTGELFF
V: TRBV5-6; size: -; J: TRBJ2-2; D: -; DNA: TGTGCCACCCGGGTTGGCTGGGGGACCGGGGAGCTGTTTTTT; CDR3: CATRVGWGTGELFF
V: TRBV7-9; size: -; J: TRBJ1-2; D: TRBD1; DNA: TGTGCCAGCCGCGGCACAGGGGTGGATGGCTACACCTTC; CDR3: CASRGTGVDGYTF
V: TRBV11-3; size: -; J: TRBJ2-7; D: -; DNA: TGTGCCAGCAGCTCATCCCCATTACGGGGTCTCTTCTCCTACGAGCAGTACTTC; CDR3: CASSSSPLRGLFSYEQYF
V: TRBV27; size: -; J: TRBJ2-1; D: -; DNA: TGTGCCAGCGGACAGTTAAATGAGCAGTTCTTC; CDR3: CASGQLNEQFF